This T cell receptor (beta chain) was sequenced for a study of cytomegalovirus exposure and HLA in healthy donors. The trim removed 0 bases at V and 7 bases at J, leaving 3 bases unmatched. CDR3 length: 14 residues. CDR1 and CDR2 (germline): SGHRS, YFSETQ. Some clones are missing from TCRdb's copy, which holds only in-frame ones; the method was immunoSEQ multiplex PCR. The sample contains hundreds of thousands of clones, approximately 84% of which appear only once. This sequence was found in a man between 18 and 29 years old in good health and CMV-seropositive. The rearrangement uses TRBV5-1 and TRBJ2-1; 8 positions agree with TRBD1. The sequenced sample consisted of PBMCs. This CDR3 is CASSLGQGSNEQFF. The CDR3 DNA sequence: TGCGCCAGCAGCTTGGGACAGGGGTCGAATGAGCAGTTCTTC.